Below, 31 T cell receptor beta chains from the same sample are listed, as sequenced in a study of CD8 T cells in Susac syndrome. RNA was extracted with the RNeasy kit, and a quantity of about 0.45 to 1 ug was reverse transcribed using random hexamers. MiXCR, applied by TCRdb to the immunoSEQ multiplex PCR reads, yields one record per CDR3 protein. Among 150,000 to 200,000 distinct CDR3 sequences listed, more than 90% were seen once. The sequenced sample consisted of CD4+ T cells from PBMCs. The receptors were gathered from a human donor in good health.

This clonotype came up a few times. The gene calls are TRBV6-1 and TRBJ2-5, with 7 bases aligning to TRBD2. V was pared by 6 bases and J by 4 bases, with 8 bases of the junction left unmatched. Germline V CDR1 and CDR2: MNHNS, SASEGT. The CDR3 loop spans 14 amino acids. The CDR3 loop reads CASSVRGVRETQYF. CDR3 DNA: TGTGCCAGCAGCGTCCGGGGGGTTCGAGAGACCCAGTACTTC.

The chain uses TRBV29-1 and TRBJ1-2; D possibly corresponds to TRBD1 (5 bases). CDR3 length: 15 residues. Trimming took off 8 bases at V and 0 bases at J, with 19 bases between the two ends. Germline V lookup: CDR1 SQVTM, CDR2 ANQGSEA. CDR3 residues: CSYPPTVKTNYGYTF. The CDR3 DNA sequence: TGCAGCTACCCCCCGACAGTAAAGACTAACTATGGCTACACCTTC. Supplemented by reference TRBV29-1 and TRBJ1-2, the full variable domain reads SAVISQKPSRDICQRGTSLTIQCQVDSQVTMMFWYRQQPGQSLTLIATANQGSEATYESGFVIDKFPISRPNLTFSTLTVSNMSPEDSSIYLCSYPPTVKTNYGYTFGSGTRLTVV.

The chain couples TRBV13 to TRBJ2-7, with 8 bases that match TRBD2. After removal of 6 bases from V and 3 bases from J, the junction contained 7 bases not matched to a gene. The CDR3 runs to 14 residues. Germline V gene data show CDR1 as PRHDT and CDR2 as FYEKMQ (reference sequence). CDR3 in amino acids: CASRKRGTHYEQYF. For the CDR3, the DNA is TGTGCCAGCAGAAAGCGGGGGACCCACTACGAGCAGTACTTC.

The V and J genes are TRBV7-9 and TRBJ2-2; the match to TRBD1 covers 7 bases. Trimming took 4 bases from V and 8 from J; bases not matched to a gene: 13. This CDR3 is built from 16 residues. Per germline, CDR1 SEHNR and CDR2 FQNEAQ (reference sequence). CDR3 amino acids: CASSSLRDRNSGELFF. The CDR3 DNA follows: TGTGCCAGCAGCTCACTCCGGGACAGAAATTCAGGGGAGCTGTTTTTT. Supplemented by reference TRBV7-9 and TRBJ2-2, the full variable domain reads DTGVSQNPRHKITKRGQNVTFRCDPISEHNRLYWYRQTLGQGPEFLTYFQNEAQLEKSRLLSDRFSAERPKGSFSTLEIQRTEQGDSAMYLCASSSLRDRNSGELFFGEGSRLTVL.

The V gene is TRBV5-6, the J gene TRBJ2-3; TRBD2 aligns across 8 bases. The CDR3 runs 15 residues. Germline V gene lookup returns CDR1 SGHDT and CDR2 YYEEEE. With V trimmed by 2 bases and J by 0 bases, 2 bases remained unmatched. The CDR3 nucleotides read TGTGCCAGCAGCTTTGCGGGGGGAAGCACAGATACGCAGTATTTT. It translates to CASSFAGGSTDTQYF. Supplemented by reference TRBV5-6 and TRBJ2-3, the full variable domain reads DAGVTQSPTHLIKTRGQQVTLRCSPKSGHDTVSWYQQALGQGPQFIFQYYEEEERQRGNFPDRFSGHQFPNYSSELNVNALLLGDSALYLCASSFAGGSTDTQYFGPGTRLTVL.

The V call is TRBV2, the J call TRBJ2-2; 7 positions match TRBD1. The CDR3 covers 16 residues. The trim removed 6 bases at V and 4 bases at J, leaving 11 bases unmatched. Germline V gene sequence: CDR1 SNHLY, CDR2 FYNNEI. As DNA, the CDR3 is TGTGCCAGCAGCCAGGGACAGCCGCTTCTCACCGGGGAGCTGTTTTTT. Translating it yields CASSQGQPLLTGELFF.

This rearrangement joins TRBV6-5 to TRBJ1-6, with TRBD1 identical over 9 bases. Germline CDR1 reads MNHEY; CDR2 reads SVGAGI. CDR3 size: 16 residues. The V segment lost 4 bases and the J segment 10 bases; nucleotides outside the gene matches: 11. The CDR3 reads CASSSPSQGAVSPLHF. The DNA of the CDR3 is TGTGCCAGCAGTTCCCCGTCACAGGGGGCGGTGTCACCCCTCCACTTT.

The chain uses TRBV12-3 or TRBV12-4 and TRBJ2-1; 8 bases are a match to TRBD2. The CDR3 is 15 residues long. V lost 6 bases to trimming and J lost 0 bases; unmatched junction nucleotides: 4. DNA for the CDR3: TGTGCCAGCAGCCCGGCGGGAGGCTCCTACAATGAGCAGTTCTTC. It encodes CASSPAGGSYNEQFF.

The table lists this clonotype with a few counts. The V and J genes are TRBV3-1 and TRBJ2-5; D gene unclear. Germline values: CDR1 LGHDT, CDR2 YNNKEL (reference sequence). Trimming removed 1 base at V and 5 bases at J, with 5 bases between. The CDR3 has 12 residues. The chain's CDR3 is CASSQVSETQYF. CDR3 coding DNA: TGTGCCAGCAGCCAAGTCAGCGAGACCCAGTACTTC.

This sequence joins TRBV7-2 and TRBJ2-7; 12 bases are shared with TRBD2. The germline CDR1 and CDR2 sequences are SGHTA and FQGNSA. The CDR3 sequence is 14 residues long. Germline trimming cut 6 bases from V and 4 bases from J; bases unmatched to any gene: 4. CDR3 coding DNA: TGTGCCAGCAGTCCTGGACTAGCGGGGTACGAGCAGTACTTC. Protein sequence: CASSPGLAGYEQYF.

The V and J genes are TRBV3-1 and TRBJ1-4, with a weak D call TRBD1 (5 bases). The CDR3 spans 16 residues. Trimming stripped 4 bases from V and 5 bases from J, with 17 bases between. CDR1 is LGHDT and CDR2 is YNNKEL in the germline V gene (reference sequence). The CDR3 coding sequence is TGTGCCAGCAGCCCGCGGGACGGGAAGATAAATGAAAAACTGTTTTTT. It encodes CASSPRDGKINEKLFF.

This chain uses TRBV24-1 with TRBJ2-5; 7 nucleotides line up with TRBD1. The V gene's germline CDR1 is KGHDR and CDR2 SFDVKD. With V trimmed by 6 bases and J by 1 base, 7 bases remained unmatched. This CDR3 comprises 15 residues. The CDR3 nucleotides are TGTGCCACCAGTACCGCGACAGGGTTCCAAGAGACCCAGTACTTC. Translated: CATSTATGFQETQYF.

The chain carries TRBV3-1 and TRBJ1-4; the D gene is possibly TRBD1 (5 bases). Germline values: CDR1 LGHDT, CDR2 YNNKEL (reference sequence). V lost 3 bases to trimming and J lost 5 bases, with 13 bases between them. This CDR3 has 15 amino acids. This chain's CDR3 is CASSQGPFGNEKLFF. CDR3 in DNA: TGTGCCAGCAGCCAGGGGCCGTTCGGGAATGAAAAACTGTTTTTT.

This chain joins TRBV29-1 and TRBJ1-3; no clear D gene. Germline lookup yields CDR1 SQVTM and CDR2 ANQGSEA. The CDR3 extends over 14 amino acids. V was cut by 1 base and J by 5 bases, with 12 bases left in between. The CDR3 DNA follows: TGCAGCGTTGAAGTAAATCCGGGAAGAAACACCATATATTTT. Translating it yields CSVEVNPGRNTIYF. Full variable domain (missing parts from reference TRBV29-1 and TRBJ1-3): SAVISQKPSRDICQRGTSLTIQCQVDSQVTMMFWYRQQPGQSLTLIATANQGSEATYESGFVIDKFPISRPNLTFSTLTVSNMSPEDSSIYLCSVEVNPGRNTIYFGEGSWLTVV.

This sequence joins TRBV12-3 or TRBV12-4 and TRBJ2-1, with D unclear. V was clipped by 6 bases and J by 6 bases, with 18 bases between them. The CDR3 has 15 residues. The CDR3 spells CASSSVAPGSNEQFF. CDR3 nucleotide sequence: TGTGCCAGCAGCTCCGTAGCTCCCGGGTCCAATGAGCAGTTCTTC.

The V call is TRBV15, the J call TRBJ2-5; D is perhaps TRBD1 (8 bases). CDR1 and CDR2 from the germline V gene are LNHNV and YYDKDF (reference sequence). V lost 0 bases, J lost 5 bases, and 16 bases lay in between. CDR3 size: 16 residues. The CDR3 DNA reads as TGTGCCACCAGCAGAGATCGTGGACAGGGAGGGGAGACCCAGTACTTC. Translating gives CATSRDRGQGGETQYF.

This chain uses TRBV7-2 with TRBJ1-5; possible D gene TRBD1, 5 bases. The CDR3 is made up of 14 amino acids. CDR1 is SGHTA, CDR2 FQGNSA, per germline. The V gene lost 0 bases and the J gene lost 7 bases, with 10 bases spanning the gap. The CDR3 sequence is CASSLAGVGQPQHF. CDR3 bases: TGTGCCAGCAGCTTAGCAGGGGTCGGCCAGCCCCAGCATTTT.

The chain links TRBV3-1 to TRBJ1-6; D unclear. The CDR3 contains 15 residues. V was shortened by 1 base and J by 10 bases, with 14 bases between the two germline ends. Germline CDR1 and CDR2: LGHDT and YNNKEL (reference sequence). CDR3 sequence: CASSQGQEQASPLHF. CDR3 bases: TGTGCCAGCAGCCAAGGGCAGGAACAAGCCTCACCCCTCCACTTT.

The rearrangement joins TRBV30 to TRBJ2-6; 7 positions agree with TRBD1. The V gene end was trimmed by 2 bases and the J gene end by 4 bases; junction bases not matched to a gene: 2. CDR3 length equals 14 residues. Germline V gene lookup returns CDR1 GTSNPN and CDR2 SVGIG (reference sequence). As DNA, the CDR3 is TGTGCCTGGAGTCAGGGGGTAGGGGCCAACGTCCTGACTTTC. This codes for CAWSQGVGANVLTF. Complete variable domain (other parts from reference TRBV30 and TRBJ2-6): SQTIHQWPATLVQPVGSPLSLECTVEGTSNPNLYWYRQAAGRGLQLLFYSVGIGQISSEVPQNLSASRPQDRQFILSSKKLLLSDSGFYLCAWSQGVGANVLTFGAGSRLTVL.

The rearrangement joins TRBV24-1 to TRBJ1-2; TRBD1 agrees at 7 bases. The V gene's germline CDR1 is KGHDR and CDR2 SFDVKD. J gave up 5 bases and V 4 bases, and 6 bases lay outside the gene matches. The CDR3 has 14 residues. The CDR3 DNA is TGTGCCACCAGTGACTTCGACAGGGCTTATGGCTACACCTTC. Protein: CATSDFDRAYGYTF.

The sample holds one count of this clonotype. This chain links TRBV20-1 with TRBJ2-7, with 10 bases fitting TRBD1. From germline, CDR1 is DFQATT and CDR2 SNEGSKA (reference sequence). This CDR3 has 15 residues. V dropped 1 base and J dropped 4; count of bases not matched to a gene: 7. In DNA form, the CDR3 reads TGCAGTGCTAGAGCACAGGACAGGGGGTCGTACGAGCAGTACTTC. It translates to CSARAQDRGSYEQYF.

The V call is TRBV12-3 or TRBV12-4, the J call TRBJ2-1; a possible D gene is TRBD1 (7 bases). V lost 8 bases, J lost 7 bases, and 15 bases lay in between. The CDR3 has 13 residues. The CDR3 here is CASSLSGGNEQFF. CDR3 bases: TGTGCCAGCTCACTGTCAGGGGGGAATGAGCAGTTCTTC.

The chain employs TRBV20-1 and TRBJ1-2; TRBD1 matches 9 bases. V shed 2 bases and J 6 bases; nucleotides not matched to a gene: 10. The CDR3 spans 15 residues. Germline V gives CDR1 DFQATT, CDR2 SNEGSKA (reference sequence). CDR3 nucleotides: TGCAGTGCTAGAACCCCGGACAGGGGCCATCATGGCTACACCTTC. It translates to CSARTPDRGHHGYTF.

The J gene is TRBJ2-1, the V gene TRBV5-4; D gene uncertain. V was trimmed by 1 base and J by 4 bases, leaving 3 bases between them. The CDR3 contains 12 residues. CDR1 and CDR2 (germline): SGHNT, YYREEE (reference sequence). CDR3 protein: CASSLKYNEQFF. CDR3 sequence (DNA): TGTGCCAGCAGCTTGAAATACAATGAGCAGTTCTTC.

The chain links TRBV15 to TRBJ1-1; no reliable D call. V shed 4 bases and J shed 8 bases, with 8 bases lying between them. This CDR3 is built from 11 residues. CDR1 is LNHNV and CDR2 is YYDKDF in the germline V gene (reference sequence). The CDR3 DNA is TGTGCCACCAGCACCACGGGGGAAGCTTTCTTT. Its protein product is CATSTTGEAFF.

The chain uses TRBV3-1 and TRBJ1-1; unclear D gene. Germline loops: CDR1 LGHDT, CDR2 YNNKEL (reference sequence). V was shortened by 7 bases and J by 1 base, with 4 bases between the two germline ends. The CDR3 runs 11 residues. The DNA for the CDR3 is TGTGCCAGCATGCAGAACACTGAAGCTTTCTTT. Translated: CASMQNTEAFF. Looking up the rest from reference TRBV3-1 and TRBJ1-1 gives the full variable domain: DTAVSQTPKYLVTQMGNDKSIKCEQNLGHDTMYWYKQDSKKFLKIMFSYNNKELIINETVPNRFSPKSPDKAHLNLHINSLELGDSAVYFCASMQNTEAFFGQGTRLTVV.

The CDR3 nucleotides are TGTGCCACCAGCAGAGGGGGGCCTGAAGATACGCAGTATTTT. It translates to CATSRGGPEDTQYF. This chain uses TRBV15 with TRBJ2-3; weak D call: TRBD1 (6 bases). The V gene lost 1 base and the J gene lost 5 bases, with 10 bases spanning the gap. CDR1 and CDR2 (germline): LNHNV, YYDKDF (reference sequence). The CDR3 length is 14 residues.

This chain connects TRBV3-1 to TRBJ2-3; no clear D gene. V was clipped by 0 bases and J by 2 bases, with 6 bases between them. Germline V lookup: CDR1 LGHDT, CDR2 YNNKEL (reference sequence). CDR3 length equals 14 residues. CDR3 amino acids: CASSQDEITDTQYF. As DNA, the CDR3 is TGTGCCAGCAGCCAAGATGAGATCACAGATACGCAGTATTTT.

The chain combines TRBV29-1 with TRBJ2-3; D might be TRBD1 or TRBD2, each matching 5 bases. The ends were cut back, 8 bases at V and 0 bases at J, with 18 bases in the middle. This CDR3 region has 15 residues. CDR1 is SQVTM, CDR2 ANQGSEA, per germline. This CDR3 reads CSTTGTDFSTDTQYF. As DNA, the CDR3 is TGCAGCACGACCGGGACGGACTTTAGCACAGATACGCAGTATTTT.

The CDR3 is CASSLAGGPEQFF. CDR3 DNA sequence: TGCGCCAGCAGCTTAGCGGGGGGCCCTGAGCAGTTCTTC. This rearrangement joins TRBV5-1 to TRBJ2-1; 9 bases map to TRBD2. The CDR3 extends over 13 amino acids. Germline V gives CDR1 SGHRS, CDR2 YFSETQ. The V segment lost 2 bases and the J segment 9 bases; nucleotides outside the gene matches: 3.

This chain joins TRBV3-1 and TRBJ2-5, with TRBD2 identical over 10 bases. The J segment lost 5 bases and the V segment lost 6 bases, leaving 6 bases of the junction unmatched. Germline values: CDR1 LGHDT, CDR2 YNNKEL (reference sequence). The CDR3 is 14 residues long. The chain's CDR3 is CASSRLAGEETQYF. In DNA form, the CDR3 reads TGTGCCAGCAGTCGACTAGCGGGTGAGGAGACCCAGTACTTC.